The rows below give T cell receptor beta chains drawn from one sample of a study of blood T cell repertoires in COVID-19. Measured with immunoSEQ multiplex PCR; TCRdb has only the in-frame clones, and not every one. This repertoire shows 130,000 to 150,000 clones, roughly 86% found once; its top ten account for nearly 0.95%. What was sequenced was peripheral blood. All receptors derive from a woman in her 50s with acute or convalescent COVID-19. Both conserved end residues are part of each CDR3. The order of the fields is D gene, V gene, clone size, CDR3 length, J gene, CDR3 protein, CDR3 DNA. The D gene is left open where the match is weak. Only some rows state a clone size, as once, few, many or a class for expanded clones.

D gene: TRBD1; V gene: TRBV7-7; clone size: .; CDR3 length: 16; J gene: TRBJ2-2; CDR3 protein: CASSSTTGTNTGELFF; CDR3 DNA: TGTGCCAGCAGCTCGACGACAGGGACGAACACCGGGGAGCTGTTTTTT
D gene: TRBD1; V gene: TRBV10-3; clone size: .; CDR3 length: 15; J gene: TRBJ1-2; CDR3 protein: CAINQNRDRVYGYTF; CDR3 DNA: TGTGCCATCAACCAAAACCGGGACAGGGTGTATGGCTACACCTTC
D gene: .; V gene: TRBV6-4; clone size: .; CDR3 length: 15; J gene: TRBJ1-2; CDR3 protein: CASSPLPGQPYGYTF; CDR3 DNA: TGTGCCAGCAGCCCCCTCCCGGGACAACCCTATGGCTACACCTTC
D gene: TRBD1; V gene: TRBV19; clone size: .; CDR3 length: 15; J gene: TRBJ1-2; CDR3 protein: CASSTTDRGQGGYTF; CDR3 DNA: TGTGCCAGTAGCACGACGGACAGGGGGCAAGGGGGCTACACCTTC
D gene: TRBD1; V gene: TRBV29-1; clone size: .; CDR3 length: 13; J gene: TRBJ1-2; CDR3 protein: CSFSQGARYGYTF; CDR3 DNA: TGCAGCTTTTCTCAGGGGGCGCGCTATGGCTACACCTTC
D gene: TRBD1; V gene: TRBV19; clone size: .; CDR3 length: 13; J gene: TRBJ1-1; CDR3 protein: CASSSTGGTEAFF; CDR3 DNA: TGTGCCAGTAGTTCAACAGGGGGCACTGAAGCTTTCTTT
D gene: .; V gene: TRBV24-1; clone size: .; CDR3 length: 18; J gene: TRBJ2-5; CDR3 protein: CATSDLPTGHADQETQYF; CDR3 DNA: TGTGCCACCAGTGATTTGCCCACAGGGCACGCAGATCAAGAGACCCAGTACTTC
D gene: .; V gene: TRBV10-3; clone size: .; CDR3 length: 14; J gene: TRBJ2-6; CDR3 protein: CAISQKSGANVLTF; CDR3 DNA: TGTGCCATCAGCCAAAAATCTGGGGCCAACGTCCTGACTTTC
D gene: TRBD1; V gene: TRBV19; clone size: .; CDR3 length: 20; J gene: TRBJ2-6; CDR3 protein: CASSIDGRGQGAPGANVLTF; CDR3 DNA: TGTGCCAGTAGTATAGATGGAAGGGGACAGGGGGCGCCTGGGGCCAACGTCCTGACTTTC
D gene: TRBD1; V gene: TRBV7-3; clone size: .; CDR3 length: 15; J gene: TRBJ2-1; CDR3 protein: CASSLAGQGAHEQFF; CDR3 DNA: TGTGCCAGCAGCTTAGCAGGACAGGGGGCCCATGAGCAGTTCTTC
D gene: TRBD1; V gene: TRBV30; clone size: .; CDR3 length: 14; J gene: TRBJ1-4; CDR3 protein: CAWGKGTGPEKLFF; CDR3 DNA: TGTGCCTGGGGGAAGGGGACAGGGCCCGAAAAACTGTTTTTT
D gene: .; V gene: TRBV2; clone size: many; CDR3 length: 13; J gene: TRBJ2-7; CDR3 protein: CASRDRQLYEQYF; CDR3 DNA: TGTGCCAGTAGAGACAGGCAACTCTACGAGCAGTACTTC
D gene: .; V gene: TRBV19; clone size: .; CDR3 length: 16; J gene: TRBJ1-1; CDR3 protein: CASSYLGDLSTTEAFF; CDR3 DNA: TGTGCCAGTAGCTATTTGGGGGACTTGTCGACCACTGAAGCTTTCTTT
D gene: TRBD2; V gene: TRBV5-1; clone size: .; CDR3 length: 16; J gene: TRBJ2-2; CDR3 protein: CASSLVRGGFTGELFF; CDR3 DNA: TGCGCCAGCAGCTTGGTGCGGGGGGGCTTCACCGGGGAGCTGTTTTTT
D gene: TRBD1; V gene: TRBV6-5; clone size: .; CDR3 length: 13; J gene: TRBJ2-5; CDR3 protein: CASKSGQGETQYF; CDR3 DNA: TGTGCCAGCAAAAGCGGACAGGGTGAGACCCAGTACTTC
D gene: .; V gene: TRBV2; clone size: .; CDR3 length: 15; J gene: TRBJ1-6; CDR3 protein: CASKSQGRGNAPLHF; CDR3 DNA: TGTGCCAGCAAGTCACAAGGCCGGGGGAACGCGCCCCTCCACTTT
D gene: .; V gene: TRBV6-5; clone size: .; CDR3 length: 13; J gene: TRBJ2-3; CDR3 protein: CATLGGGTDTQYF; CDR3 DNA: TGTGCCACCCTAGGGGGGGGCACAGATACGCAGTATTTT
D gene: .; V gene: TRBV5-1; clone size: .; CDR3 length: 13; J gene: TRBJ1-4; CDR3 protein: CASSLAFNEKLFF; CDR3 DNA: TGCGCCAGCAGCTTGGCCTTTAATGAAAAACTGTTTTTT
D gene: TRBD2; V gene: TRBV7-9; clone size: once; CDR3 length: 13; J gene: TRBJ2-4; CDR3 protein: CASSVSGKDIQYF; CDR3 DNA: TGTGCCAGCAGCGTTAGCGGGAAGGACATTCAGTACTTC
D gene: .; V gene: TRBV6-6; clone size: .; CDR3 length: 15; J gene: TRBJ2-3; CDR3 protein: CASSPGQYNTDTQYF; CDR3 DNA: TGTGCCAGCAGTCCAGGACAATACAACACAGATACGCAGTATTTT
D gene: TRBD2; V gene: TRBV2; clone size: .; CDR3 length: 16; J gene: TRBJ2-1; CDR3 protein: CASSDPGRKGYNEQFF; CDR3 DNA: TGTGCCAGCAGTGATCCCGGGAGGAAGGGTTACAATGAGCAGTTCTTC
D gene: .; V gene: TRBV19; clone size: .; CDR3 length: 14; J gene: TRBJ1-2; CDR3 protein: CASSFGEGIYGYTF; CDR3 DNA: TGTGCCAGTTCTTTTGGGGAGGGAATCTATGGCTACACCTTC
D gene: .; V gene: TRBV24-1; clone size: .; CDR3 length: 14; J gene: TRBJ2-3; CDR3 protein: CATSVPESTDTQYF; CDR3 DNA: TGTGCCACCAGTGTTCCAGAATCCACAGATACGCAGTATTTT
D gene: .; V gene: TRBV7-3; clone size: .; CDR3 length: 13; J gene: TRBJ1-1; CDR3 protein: CASRLGEATEAFF; CDR3 DNA: TGTGCCAGCAGGCTGGGGGAGGCCACTGAAGCTTTCTTT
D gene: .; V gene: TRBV19; clone size: few; CDR3 length: 15; J gene: TRBJ1-2; CDR3 protein: CASRSDGRGNYGYTF; CDR3 DNA: TGTGCCAGTAGGTCGGACGGTCGGGGTAACTATGGCTACACCTTC
D gene: TRBD1; V gene: TRBV2; clone size: .; CDR3 length: 15; J gene: TRBJ2-7; CDR3 protein: CASNSLRDRAYEQYF; CDR3 DNA: TGTGCCAGCAATTCTCTCCGGGACAGGGCGTACGAGCAGTACTTC
D gene: .; V gene: TRBV7-9; clone size: .; CDR3 length: 14; J gene: TRBJ2-7; CDR3 protein: CASSFGSPEGEQYF; CDR3 DNA: TGTGCCAGCAGCTTTGGGTCTCCGGAGGGCGAGCAGTACTTC
D gene: TRBD1; V gene: TRBV9; clone size: .; CDR3 length: 15; J gene: TRBJ1-2; CDR3 protein: CASSVGPTGGRGYTF; CDR3 DNA: TGTGCCAGCAGCGTAGGACCGACAGGGGGCCGCGGCTACACCTTC
D gene: .; V gene: TRBV4-2; clone size: .; CDR3 length: 17; J gene: TRBJ2-2; CDR3 protein: CASSQAQHRGGAGELFF; CDR3 DNA: TGTGCCAGCAGCCAAGCGCAACATCGTGGAGGGGCCGGGGAGCTGTTTTTT
D gene: .; V gene: TRBV5-4; clone size: .; CDR3 length: 15; J gene: TRBJ2-2; CDR3 protein: CASSFSAGNTGELFF; CDR3 DNA: TGTGCCAGCAGCTTTAGCGCGGGGAACACCGGGGAGCTGTTTTTT
D gene: .; V gene: TRBV3-1/TRBV3-2; clone size: once; CDR3 length: 14; J gene: TRBJ2-7; CDR3 protein: CASSQAGSTYEQYF; CDR3 DNA: TGTGCCAGCAGCCAAGCGGGGAGTACCTACGAGCAGTACTTC
D gene: .; V gene: TRBV7-2; clone size: .; CDR3 length: 13; J gene: TRBJ2-4; CDR3 protein: CASSLGGGDIQYF; CDR3 DNA: TGTGCCAGCAGCTTAGGAGGGGGAGACATTCAGTACTTC
D gene: .; V gene: TRBV11-1; clone size: .; CDR3 length: 13; J gene: TRBJ2-7; CDR3 protein: CASSLNAAYEQYF; CDR3 DNA: TGTGCCAGCAGCTTAAATGCGGCCTACGAGCAGTACTTC
D gene: TRBD1; V gene: TRBV7-3; clone size: .; CDR3 length: 14; J gene: TRBJ2-1; CDR3 protein: CASSPQGALNEQFF; CDR3 DNA: TGTGCCAGCAGCCCACAGGGGGCTCTGAATGAGCAGTTCTTC
D gene: TRBD2; V gene: TRBV7-2; clone size: .; CDR3 length: 16; J gene: TRBJ2-3; CDR3 protein: CASSVLAGGPRDTQYF; CDR3 DNA: TGTGCCAGCAGCGTACTAGCGGGGGGGCCTAGAGATACGCAGTATTTT
D gene: TRBD2; V gene: TRBV11-2; clone size: .; CDR3 length: 16; J gene: TRBJ2-3; CDR3 protein: CASSSLGLAGADTQYF; CDR3 DNA: TGTGCCAGCAGCTCTCTAGGACTAGCGGGAGCAGATACGCAGTATTTT
D gene: TRBD2; V gene: TRBV2; clone size: .; CDR3 length: 15; J gene: TRBJ2-4; CDR3 protein: CASSAGTSGVHIQYF; CDR3 DNA: TGTGCCAGCAGTGCTGGGACTAGCGGGGTCCACATTCAGTACTTC